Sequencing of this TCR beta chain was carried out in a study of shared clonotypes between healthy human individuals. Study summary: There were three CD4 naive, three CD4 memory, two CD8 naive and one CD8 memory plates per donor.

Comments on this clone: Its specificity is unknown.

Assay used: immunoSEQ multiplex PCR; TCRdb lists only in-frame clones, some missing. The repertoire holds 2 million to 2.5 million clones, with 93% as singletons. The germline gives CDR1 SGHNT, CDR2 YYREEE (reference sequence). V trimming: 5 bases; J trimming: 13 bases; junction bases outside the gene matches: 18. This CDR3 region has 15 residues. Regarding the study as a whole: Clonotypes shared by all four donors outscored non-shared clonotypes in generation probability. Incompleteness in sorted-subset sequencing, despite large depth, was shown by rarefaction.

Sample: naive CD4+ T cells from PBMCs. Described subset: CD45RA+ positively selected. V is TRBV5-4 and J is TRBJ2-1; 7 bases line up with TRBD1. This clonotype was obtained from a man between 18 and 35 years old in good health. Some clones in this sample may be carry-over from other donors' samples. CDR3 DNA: TGTGCCAGCAGGTACGGGACAGCCGCTATCTCAGATCAGTTCTTC. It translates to CASRYGTAAISDQFF.